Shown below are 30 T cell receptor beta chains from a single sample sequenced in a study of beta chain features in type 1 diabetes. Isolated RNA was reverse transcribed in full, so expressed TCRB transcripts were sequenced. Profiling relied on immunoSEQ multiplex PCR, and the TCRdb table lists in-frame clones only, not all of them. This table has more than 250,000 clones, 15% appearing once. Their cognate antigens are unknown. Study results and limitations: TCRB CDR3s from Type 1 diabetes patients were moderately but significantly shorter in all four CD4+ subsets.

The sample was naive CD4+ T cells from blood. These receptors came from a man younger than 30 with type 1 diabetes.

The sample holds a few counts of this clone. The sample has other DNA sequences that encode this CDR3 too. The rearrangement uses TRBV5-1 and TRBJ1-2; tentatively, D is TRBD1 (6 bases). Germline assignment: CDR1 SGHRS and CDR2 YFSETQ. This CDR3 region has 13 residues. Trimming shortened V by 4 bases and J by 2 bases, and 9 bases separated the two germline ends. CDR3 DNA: TGCGCCAGCAGCCTTGGACAGAACTATGGCTACACCTTC. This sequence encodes CASSLGQNYGYTF. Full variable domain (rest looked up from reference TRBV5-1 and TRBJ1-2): KAGVTQTPRYLIKTRGQQVTLSCSPISGHRSVSWYQQTPGQGLQFLFEYFSETQRNKGNFPGRFSGRQFSNSRSEMNVSTLELGDSALYLCASSLGQNYGYTFGSGTRLTVV.

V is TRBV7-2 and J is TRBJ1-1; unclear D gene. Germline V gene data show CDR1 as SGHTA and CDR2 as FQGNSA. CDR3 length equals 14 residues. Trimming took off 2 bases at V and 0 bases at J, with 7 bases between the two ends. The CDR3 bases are TGTGCCAGCAGCTTAACAGTAATGAACACTGAAGCTTTCTTT. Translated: CASSLTVMNTEAFF. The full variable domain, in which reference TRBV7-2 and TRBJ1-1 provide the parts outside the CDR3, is GAGVSQSPSNKVTEKGKDVELRCDPISGHTALYWYRQSLGQGLEFLIYFQGNSAPDKSGLPSDRFSAERTGGSVSTLTIQRTQQEDSAVYLCASSLTVMNTEAFFGQGTRLTVV.

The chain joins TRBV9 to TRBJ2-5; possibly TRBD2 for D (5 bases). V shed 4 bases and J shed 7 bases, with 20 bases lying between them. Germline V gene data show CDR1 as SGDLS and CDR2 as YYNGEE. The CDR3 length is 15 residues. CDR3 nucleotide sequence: TGTGCCAGCAGCCCTCCGGGGAAAGGGAGCGGGACCCAGTACTTC. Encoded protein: CASSPPGKGSGTQYF.

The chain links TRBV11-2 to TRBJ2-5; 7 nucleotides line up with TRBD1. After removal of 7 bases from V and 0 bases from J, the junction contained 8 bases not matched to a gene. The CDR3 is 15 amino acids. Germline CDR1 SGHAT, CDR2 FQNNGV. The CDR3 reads CASNLQGLYQETQYF. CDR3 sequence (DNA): TGTGCCAGCAACCTACAGGGGTTGTACCAAGAGACCCAGTACTTC.

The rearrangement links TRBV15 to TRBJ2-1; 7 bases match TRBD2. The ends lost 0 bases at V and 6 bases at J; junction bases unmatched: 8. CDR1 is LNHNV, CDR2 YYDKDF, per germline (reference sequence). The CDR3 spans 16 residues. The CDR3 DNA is TGTGCCACCAGCAGAGATCCCGCTAGCGGTCGCAATGAGCAGTTCTTC. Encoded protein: CATSRDPASGRNEQFF. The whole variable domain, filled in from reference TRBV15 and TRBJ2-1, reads DAMVIQNPRYQVTQFGKPVTLSCSQTLNHNVMYWYQQKSSQAPKLLFHYYDKDFNNEADTPDNFQSRRPNTSFCFLDIRSPGLGDTAMYLCATSRDPASGRNEQFFGPGTRLTVL.

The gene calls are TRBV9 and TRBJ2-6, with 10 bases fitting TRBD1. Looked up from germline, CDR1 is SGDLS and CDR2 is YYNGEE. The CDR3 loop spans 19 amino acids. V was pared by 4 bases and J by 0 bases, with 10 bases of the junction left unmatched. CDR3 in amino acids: CASSNRDRGLLSGANVLTF. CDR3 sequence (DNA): TGTGCCAGCAGCAACCGGGACAGGGGACTCCTCTCTGGGGCCAACGTCCTGACTTTC. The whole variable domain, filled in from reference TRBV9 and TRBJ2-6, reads DSGVTQTPKHLITATGQRVTLRCSPRSGDLSVYWYQQSLDQGLQFLIQYYNGEERAKGNILERFSAQQFPDLHSELNLSSLELGDSALYFCASSNRDRGLLSGANVLTFGAGSRLTVL.

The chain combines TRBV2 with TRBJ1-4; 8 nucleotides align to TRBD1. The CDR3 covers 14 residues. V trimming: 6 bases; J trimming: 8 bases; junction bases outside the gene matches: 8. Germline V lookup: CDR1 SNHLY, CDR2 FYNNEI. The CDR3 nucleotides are TGTGCCAGCAGCGATGGGACAGGACGCGAAAAACTGTTTTTT. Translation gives CASSDGTGREKLFF.

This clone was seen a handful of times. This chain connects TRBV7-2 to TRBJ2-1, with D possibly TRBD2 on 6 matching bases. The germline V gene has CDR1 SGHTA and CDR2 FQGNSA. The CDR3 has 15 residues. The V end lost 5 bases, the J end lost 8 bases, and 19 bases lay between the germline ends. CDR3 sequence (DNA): TGTGCCAGCAGCCCTGTGGGAGGAGAAGGGTATGAGCAGTTCTTC. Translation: CASSPVGGEGYEQFF.

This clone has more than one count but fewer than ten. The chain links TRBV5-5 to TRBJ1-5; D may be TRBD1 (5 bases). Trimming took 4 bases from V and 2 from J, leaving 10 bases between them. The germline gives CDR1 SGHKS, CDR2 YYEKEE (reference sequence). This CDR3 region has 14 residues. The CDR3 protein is CASSPGDGNQPQHF. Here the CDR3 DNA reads TGTGCCAGCAGCCCGGGGGATGGCAATCAGCCCCAGCATTTT.

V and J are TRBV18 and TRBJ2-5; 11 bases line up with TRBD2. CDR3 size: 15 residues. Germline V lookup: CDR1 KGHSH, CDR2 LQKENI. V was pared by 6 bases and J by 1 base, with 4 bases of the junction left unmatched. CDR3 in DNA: TGTGCCAGCTCCCGTAGCGGGAGGGCCCAAGAGACCCAGTACTTC. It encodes CASSRSGRAQETQYF.

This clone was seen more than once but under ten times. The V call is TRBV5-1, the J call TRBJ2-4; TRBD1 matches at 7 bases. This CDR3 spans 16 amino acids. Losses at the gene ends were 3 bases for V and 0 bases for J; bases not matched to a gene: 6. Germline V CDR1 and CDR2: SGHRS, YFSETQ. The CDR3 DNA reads TGCGCCAGCAGCTCCTGGACAGGATTAGCCAAAAACATTCAGTACTTC. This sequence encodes CASSSWTGLAKNIQYF. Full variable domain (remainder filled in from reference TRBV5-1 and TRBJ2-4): KAGVTQTPRYLIKTRGQQVTLSCSPISGHRSVSWYQQTPGQGLQFLFEYFSETQRNKGNFPGRFSGRQFSNSRSEMNVSTLELGDSALYLCASSSWTGLAKNIQYFGAGTRLSVL.

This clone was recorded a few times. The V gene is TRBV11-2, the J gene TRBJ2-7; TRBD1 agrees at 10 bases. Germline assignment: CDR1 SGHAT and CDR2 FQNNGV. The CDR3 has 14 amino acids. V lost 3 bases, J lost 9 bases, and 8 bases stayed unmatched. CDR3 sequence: CASSFRDRGPGQYF. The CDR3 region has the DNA TGTGCCAGCAGCTTCCGGGACAGGGGCCCCGGGCAGTACTTC. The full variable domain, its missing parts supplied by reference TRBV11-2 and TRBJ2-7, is EAGVAQSPRYKIIEKRQSVAFWCNPISGHATLYWYQQILGQGPKLLIQFQNNGVVDDSQLPKDRFSAERLKGVDSTLKIQPAKLEDSAVYLCASSFRDRGPGQYFGPGTRLTVT.

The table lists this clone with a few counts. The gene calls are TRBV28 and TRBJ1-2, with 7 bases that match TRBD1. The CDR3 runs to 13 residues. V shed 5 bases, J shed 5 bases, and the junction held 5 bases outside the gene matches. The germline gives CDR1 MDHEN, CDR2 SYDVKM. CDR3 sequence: CASSPGQKYGYTF. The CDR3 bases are TGTGCCAGCAGTCCGGGACAGAAATATGGCTACACCTTC.

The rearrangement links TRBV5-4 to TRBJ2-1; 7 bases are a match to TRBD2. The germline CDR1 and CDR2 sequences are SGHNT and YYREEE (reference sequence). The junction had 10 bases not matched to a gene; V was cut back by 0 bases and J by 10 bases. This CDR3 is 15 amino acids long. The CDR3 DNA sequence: TGTGCCAGCAGCTTGGGGTCTAGCGGTCGAGGAGAGCAGTTCTTC. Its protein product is CASSLGSSGRGEQFF.

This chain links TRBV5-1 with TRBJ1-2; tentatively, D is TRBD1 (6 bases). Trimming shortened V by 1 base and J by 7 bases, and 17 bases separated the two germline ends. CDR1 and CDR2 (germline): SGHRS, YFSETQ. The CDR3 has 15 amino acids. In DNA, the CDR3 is TGCGCCAGCAGCTTGACAGGGATAGCCTCTAGTGGCTACACCTTC. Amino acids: CASSLTGIASSGYTF.

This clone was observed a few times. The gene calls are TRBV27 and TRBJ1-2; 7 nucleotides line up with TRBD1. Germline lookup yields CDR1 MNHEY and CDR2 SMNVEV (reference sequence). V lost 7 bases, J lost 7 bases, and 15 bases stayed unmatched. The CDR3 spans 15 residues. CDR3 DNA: TGTGCCAGCACCAAAGCGGAAGGGGGCATAAGTGGCTACACCTTC. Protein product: CASTKAEGGISGYTF.

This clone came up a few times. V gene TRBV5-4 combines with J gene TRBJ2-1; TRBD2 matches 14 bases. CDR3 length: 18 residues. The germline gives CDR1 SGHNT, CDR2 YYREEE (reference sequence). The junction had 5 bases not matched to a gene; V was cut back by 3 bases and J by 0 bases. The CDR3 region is CASSSGLAGGISYNEQFF. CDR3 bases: TGTGCCAGCAGCTCCGGACTAGCGGGGGGTATCTCCTACAATGAGCAGTTCTTC.

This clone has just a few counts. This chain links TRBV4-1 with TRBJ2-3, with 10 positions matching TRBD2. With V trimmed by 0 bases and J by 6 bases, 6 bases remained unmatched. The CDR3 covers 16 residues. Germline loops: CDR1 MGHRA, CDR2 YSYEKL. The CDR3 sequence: CASSQDLLAGADTQYF. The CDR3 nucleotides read TGCGCCAGCAGCCAAGATCTCCTAGCGGGAGCTGATACGCAGTATTTT.

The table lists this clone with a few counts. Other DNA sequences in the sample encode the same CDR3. CDR3 sequence (DNA): TGTGCCAGCAGTTATCGGGACAGGGGGTACGAGCAGTACTTC. Protein product: CASSYRDRGYEQYF. This chain links TRBV6-5 with TRBJ2-7; 11 nucleotides agree with TRBD1. The CDR3 sequence is 14 residues long. The ends lost 3 bases at V and 4 bases at J; junction bases unmatched: 2. Germline V gene lookup returns CDR1 MNHEY and CDR2 SVGAGI.

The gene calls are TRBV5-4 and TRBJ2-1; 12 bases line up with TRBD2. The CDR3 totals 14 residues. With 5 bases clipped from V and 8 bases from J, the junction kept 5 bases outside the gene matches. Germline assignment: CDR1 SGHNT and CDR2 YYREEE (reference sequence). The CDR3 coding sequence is TGTGCCAGCAGTCCCCGACTAGCGGGGGATGAGCAGTTCTTC. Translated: CASSPRLAGDEQFF.

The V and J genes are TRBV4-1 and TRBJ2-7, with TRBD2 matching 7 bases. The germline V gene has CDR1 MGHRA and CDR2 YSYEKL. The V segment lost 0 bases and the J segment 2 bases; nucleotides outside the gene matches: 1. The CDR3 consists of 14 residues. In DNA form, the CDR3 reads TGCGCCAGCAGCCAAGATGGGACTACCTACGAGCAGTACTTC. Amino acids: CASSQDGTTYEQYF.

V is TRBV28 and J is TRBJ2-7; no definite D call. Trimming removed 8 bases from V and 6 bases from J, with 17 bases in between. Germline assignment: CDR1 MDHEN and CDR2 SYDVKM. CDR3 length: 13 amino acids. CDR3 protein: CASGPPPPSEQYF. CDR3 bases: TGTGCCAGCGGCCCTCCTCCCCCTTCCGAGCAGTACTTC.

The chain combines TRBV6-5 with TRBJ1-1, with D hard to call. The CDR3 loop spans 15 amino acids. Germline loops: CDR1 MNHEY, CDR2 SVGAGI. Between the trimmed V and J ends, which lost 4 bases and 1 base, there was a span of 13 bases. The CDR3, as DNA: TGTGCCAGCAGTTCATTGACTCGAGGGAACACTGAAGCTTTCTTT. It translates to CASSSLTRGNTEAFF.

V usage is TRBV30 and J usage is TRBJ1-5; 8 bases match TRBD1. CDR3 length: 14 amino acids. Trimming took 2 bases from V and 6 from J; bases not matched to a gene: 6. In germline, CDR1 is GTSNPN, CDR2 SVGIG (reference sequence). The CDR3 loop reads CAWSLGQGGQPQHF. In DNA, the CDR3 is TGTGCCTGGAGTCTAGGACAGGGAGGTCAGCCCCAGCATTTT. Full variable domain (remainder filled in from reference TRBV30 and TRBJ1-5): SQTIHQWPATLVQPVGSPLSLECTVEGTSNPNLYWYRQAAGRGLQLLFYSVGIGQISSEVPQNLSASRPQDRQFILSSKKLLLSDSGFYLCAWSLGQGGQPQHFGDGTRLSIL.

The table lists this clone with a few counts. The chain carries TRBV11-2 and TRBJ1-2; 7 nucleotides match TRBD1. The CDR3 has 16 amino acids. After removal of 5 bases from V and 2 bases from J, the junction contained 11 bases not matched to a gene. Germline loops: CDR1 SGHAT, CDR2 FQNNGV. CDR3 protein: CASSRRAPGQNYGYTF. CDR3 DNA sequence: TGTGCCAGCAGCCGTAGAGCACCGGGACAGAACTATGGCTACACCTTC.

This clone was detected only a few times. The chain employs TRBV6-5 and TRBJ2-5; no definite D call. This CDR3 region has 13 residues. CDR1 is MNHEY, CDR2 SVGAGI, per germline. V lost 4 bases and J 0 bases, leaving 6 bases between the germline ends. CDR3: CASSSEYQETQYF. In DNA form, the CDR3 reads TGTGCCAGCAGTTCCGAGTACCAAGAGACCCAGTACTTC.

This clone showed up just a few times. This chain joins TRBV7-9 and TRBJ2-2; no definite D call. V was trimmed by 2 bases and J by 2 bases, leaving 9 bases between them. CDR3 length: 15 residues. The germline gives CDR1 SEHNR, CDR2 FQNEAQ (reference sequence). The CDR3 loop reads CASSLPGSNTGELFF. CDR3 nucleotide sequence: TGTGCCAGCAGCTTACCCGGGTCCAACACCGGGGAGCTGTTTTTT.

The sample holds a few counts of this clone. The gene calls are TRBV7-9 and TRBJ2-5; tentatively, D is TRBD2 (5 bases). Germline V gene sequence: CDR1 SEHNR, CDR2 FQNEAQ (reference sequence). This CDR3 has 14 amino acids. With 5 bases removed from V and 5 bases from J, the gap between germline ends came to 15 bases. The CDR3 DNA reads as TGTGCCAGCAGCAACCGGGGTTTATGGGAGACCCAGTACTTC. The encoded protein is CASSNRGLWETQYF.

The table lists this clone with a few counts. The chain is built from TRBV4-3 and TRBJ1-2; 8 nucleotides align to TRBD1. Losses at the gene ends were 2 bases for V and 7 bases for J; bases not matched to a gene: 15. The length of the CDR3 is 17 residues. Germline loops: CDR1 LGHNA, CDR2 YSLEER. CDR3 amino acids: CASSQPMGTGGLSGYTF. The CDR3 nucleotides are TGCGCCAGCAGCCAACCCATGGGGACAGGAGGCCTTTCTGGCTACACCTTC.

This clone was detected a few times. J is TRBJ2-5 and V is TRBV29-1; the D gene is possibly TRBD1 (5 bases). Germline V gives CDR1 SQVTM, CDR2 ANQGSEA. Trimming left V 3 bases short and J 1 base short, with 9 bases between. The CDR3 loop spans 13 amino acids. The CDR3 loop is CSVDLDSQETQYF. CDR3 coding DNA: TGCAGCGTTGATTTAGACAGCCAAGAGACCCAGTACTTC.